Listed below are T cell receptor beta chains from one sample, sequenced in a study of CD8 T cells in ankylosing spondylitis. TCRdb itself ran the 5' RACE reads through MiXCR, one entry per CDR3 protein. The table includes about 420,000 distinct CDR3 sequences, 20% to 25% detected once. The sequenced material came from blood, either unsorted or a sorted T cell fraction (not recorded which). The receptors were gathered from a male donor with ankylosing spondylitis. The CDR3 runs from the conserved cysteine through the conserved F or W. Each record gives: J gene, clone size, D gene, V gene, CDR3 protein, CDR3 DNA. D genes are given only for firm matches. Clone size, where shown, is once, few, many, or a class for clones that have expanded.

TRBJ1-4	many	-	TRBV21-1	CASSKAQAGFNEKLFF	TGTGCCAGCAGCAAAGCGCAGGCAGGGTTTAATGAAAAACTGTTTTTT
TRBJ2-1	-	TRBD2	TRBV7-6	CASSLALTSGRGRPGYNEQFF	TGTGCCAGCAGCTTAGCGTTGACTAGCGGGAGGGGCCGACCGGGCTACAATGAGCAGTTCTTC
TRBJ2-1	-	TRBD2	TRBV29-1	CSVALAGNNEQFF	TGCAGCGTTGCACTAGCGGGAAACAATGAGCAGTTCTTC
TRBJ2-7	few	-	TRBV5-1	CASSLALGISYEQYF	TGCGCCAGCAGCTTGGCTCTCGGGATCTCCTACGAGCAGTACTTC
TRBJ2-1	many	TRBD1	TRBV5-1	CASSRGQGAYNEQFF	TGCGCCAGCAGTAGGGGACAGGGAGCCTACAATGAGCAGTTCTTC
TRBJ2-2	-	TRBD2	TRBV5-1	CASSLSGGPGELFF	TGCGCCAGCAGCCTATCGGGGGGGCCGGGGGAGCTGTTTTTT
TRBJ1-1	many	-	TRBV5-1	CASSYTTGNTEAFF	TGCGCCAGCAGTTACACTACAGGGAACACTGAAGCTTTCTTT
TRBJ2-7	-	-	TRBV28	CASRPLLRGSNEQYF	TGTGCCAGCAGACCCCTCCTCCGGGGTTCCAACGAGCAGTACTTC
TRBJ1-3	few	-	TRBV18	CASSPEILPGNTIYF	TGTGCCAGCTCACCGGAGATACTCCCTGGAAACACCATATATTTT
TRBJ2-3	many	-	TRBV5-1	CASSFNLEDTQYF	TGCGCCAGCAGTTTTAACTTGGAAGATACGCAGTATTTT
TRBJ2-7	-	-	TRBV3-1	CASSQVVGYEQYF	TGTGCCAGCAGCCAAGTAGTTGGTTACGAGCAGTACTTC
TRBJ1-1	-	-	TRBV20-1	CSALQSGRRDMNTEAFF	TGCAGTGCTCTTCAATCGGGACGGCGAGACATGAACACTGAAGCTTTCTTT
TRBJ2-1	many	-	TRBV29-1	CSVDRSSSYNEQFF	TGCAGCGTTGATCGGTCGAGCTCCTACAATGAGCAGTTCTTC
TRBJ1-2	-	-	TRBV30	CAWSRRHYGYTF	TGTGCCTGGAGTCGGCGACACTATGGCTACACCTTC
TRBJ2-5	-	-	TRBV20-1	CSATGQSSYIETQYF	TGCAGTGCTACTGGACAGAGCTCCTATATTGAGACCCAGTACTTC
TRBJ1-5	-	-	TRBV19	CASSMGPRDNQPQHF	TGTGCCAGTAGTATGGGGCCCAGGGACAATCAGCCCCAGCATTTT
TRBJ2-7	-	-	TRBV11-2	CASSGTQGYYEQYF	TGTGCCAGCAGCGGCACACAGGGATACTACGAGCAGTACTTC
TRBJ2-3	many	-	TRBV4-1	CASSQDGDTDTQYF	TGCGCCAGCAGCCAAGATGGGGACACAGATACGCAGTATTTT
TRBJ1-2	few	-	TRBV15	CATSRASGIAGVTF	TGTGCCACCAGCAGAGCCAGTGGGATCGCCGGGGTCACCTTC
TRBJ1-2	-	TRBD1	TRBV7-3	CASSSDRVHGYTF	TGTGCCAGCAGTTCCGACAGGGTTCATGGCTACACCTTC
TRBJ1-5	-	TRBD1	TRBV7-9	CPSSLDRAQPQHF	TGTCCCAGCAGCTTGGACAGGGCCCAGCCCCAGCATTTT
TRBJ2-1	few	-	TRBV24-1	CATSDIPGQGWNEQFF	TGTGCCACCAGTGACATACCGGGACAAGGGTGGAATGAGCAGTTCTTC
TRBJ1-4	few	-	TRBV7-9	CASSPWGDANEKLFF	TGTGCCAGCAGCCCGTGGGGGGATGCTAATGAAAAACTGTTTTTT
TRBJ2-7	-	-	TRBV20-1	CSARDQGGAGSYEQYF	TGCAGTGCTAGAGATCAAGGGGGAGCGGGATCCTACGAGCAGTACTTC
TRBJ1-2	-	-	TRBV25-1	CASSESGFGYTF	TGTGCCAGCAGTGAGTCCGGGTTTGGCTACACCTTC
TRBJ2-1	few	-	TRBV5-1	CASSSAGSYNEQFF	TGCGCCAGCAGTTCGGCGGGATCCTACAATGAGCAGTTCTTC
TRBJ1-6	-	TRBD1	TRBV12-3/TRBV12-4	CASSSAGGINSPLHF	TGTGCCAGCAGTTCGGCAGGGGGCATCAATTCACCCCTCCACTTT
TRBJ2-7	-	TRBD1	TRBV7-9	CASTRDRASYEQYF	TGTGCCAGCACTAGGGACAGGGCTTCCTACGAGCAGTACTTC
TRBJ2-1	-	TRBD2	TRBV3-1	CASSLPLAGEKNEQFF	TGTGCCAGCAGCCTACCTCTAGCGGGAGAAAAGAATGAGCAGTTCTTC
TRBJ2-7	-	TRBD2	TRBV4-3	CASSPEQSGSGYEQYF	TGCGCCAGCAGCCCCGAGCAAAGCGGGAGTGGGTACGAGCAGTACTTC
TRBJ1-5	-	-	TRBV18	CASSPKADNQPQHF	TGTGCCAGCTCACCGAAGGCAGACAATCAGCCCCAGCATTTT
TRBJ2-7	few	-	TRBV7-8	CASSPNREYIYEQYF	TGTGCCAGCAGCCCAAACCGGGAGTATATCTACGAGCAGTACTTC
TRBJ1-2	few	-	TRBV19	CASRVGVYGYTF	TGTGCCAGCAGGGTAGGGGTCTATGGCTACACCTTC
TRBJ1-1	-	-	TRBV5-6	CASSSPGAAEAFF	TGTGCCAGCAGCTCCCCTGGGGCGGCTGAAGCTTTCTTT
TRBJ2-2	few	-	TRBV4-1	CASSLRGREANTGELFF	TGCGCCAGCAGCCTCCGCGGAAGGGAAGCAAACACCGGGGAGCTGTTTTTT
TRBJ2-7	-	TRBD2	TRBV28	CASSLLYPRTSDGEQYF	TGTGCCAGCAGTTTATTATACCCACGGACTAGCGATGGCGAGCAGTACTTC
TRBJ2-5	few	-	TRBV14	CASSQGDRRAQYF	TGTGCCAGCAGCCAAGGGGACCGGAGGGCCCAGTACTTC
TRBJ2-5	few	TRBD2	TRBV5-1	CASSPSGPEEGTQYF	TGCGCCAGCAGCCCTAGCGGCCCCGAGGAGGGGACCCAGTACTTC
TRBJ2-1	-	-	TRBV7-2	CASRQGLHNEQFF	TGTGCCAGCAGGCAGGGACTGCACAATGAGCAGTTCTTC
TRBJ2-7	few	-	TRBV27	CASSSSWAGEGEQYF	TGTGCCAGCAGTTCCAGTTGGGCAGGGGAAGGCGAGCAGTACTTC